This T cell receptor (beta chain) derives from a study of response to subunit inactivated influenza vaccine. Notes on the study in general: After each seasonal influenza vaccination, few new T cells are recruited, the authors suggested.

TCRdb called the RT-PCR reads again in MiXCR, with one record for every CDR3 protein. The profile shows 400,000 to 550,000 distinct CDR3 sequences, roughly 23% of them singletons. With V trimmed by 6 bases and J by 3 bases, 8 bases remained unmatched. The CDR3 contains 14 residues. Germline V gives CDR1 MNHEY, CDR2 SVGEGT. In the case of this clonotype: Its antigen is currently unknown.

This material consisted of CD4+ T cells sorted from PBMCs, taken around 5 days after vaccination. This sequence originates from a man aged 45 to 65 who received an inactivated influenza vaccine. The chain uses TRBV6-2 or TRBV6-3 and TRBJ2-7; 7 positions match TRBD1. CDR3 nucleotides: TGTGCCAGCAGAGATCCGGGACAGAACTACGAGCAGTACTTC. It yields the protein CASRDPGQNYEQYF.